The clone carrying this TCR beta chain appeared once. Its antigen is still unknown. CDR1 is SGDLS, CDR2 YYNGEE, per germline. The CDR3 consists of 14 residues. Losses at the gene ends were 3 bases for V and 10 bases for J; bases not matched to a gene: 6. Sequencing used cDNA as its template, made by extracting RNA and reverse transcribing it. The method was immunoSEQ multiplex PCR; TCRdb's version includes in-frame clones alone and lacks a portion of them. Of 150,000 to 200,000 clones in the sample, around three fifths were seen once. This sample's treatment: oral pan-JAK inhibitor, 5-10 mg twice daily. Peripheral blood and lesional scalp punch biopsies came from alopecia areata patients. The data belong to a study of CD8+ T cells in alopecia areata. Across the study: Treated individuals took tofacitinib by mouth, 5 to 10 mg twice daily.

Study-wide results and limits: Higher clonality and more expanded CD8+ clones appeared in lesional than normal scalp. Tofacitinib produced a significant decrease in scalp clonality and in expanded CD8+ clones among the top 100.

This rearrangement joins TRBV9 to TRBJ1-6; 8 bases agree with TRBD1. The sequence derives from a human donor with alopecia areata. The material sequenced was CD4+ T cells sorted from blood, taken between weeks 47 and 50, from a patient treated with tofacitinib. The CDR3: CASSGRQGPSPLHF. CDR3 DNA sequence: TGTGCCAGCAGCGGAAGACAGGGGCCCTCACCCCTCCACTTT.